This T cell receptor beta chain was identified in a study of blood T cell repertoires in COVID-19. On the study more broadly: The origin of the acute and convalescent COVID-19 samples was the United States, Italy and Spain. T cells, B-cell-depleted T cells, or PBMCs provided the cDNA or gDNA that served as material.

CDR3 length: 15 residues. V lost 0 bases and J lost 3, with 9 bases in between. In germline, CDR1 is LGHDT, CDR2 YNNKEL (reference sequence). In the study's own analysis: Estimation of nucleated cell counts was performed using reference gene primer amplification. TCRdb keeps only in-frame clones here, not all; method: immunoSEQ multiplex PCR. Clone size and the V and J calls come from that table; the DNA yielded D and trimming. The sample records hundreds of thousands of clones, almost 85% being singletons. V gene TRBV3-1 (or the pseudogene TRBV3-2) combines with J gene TRBJ1-5, with D maybe TRBD1 (6 bases). The clonotype originates from a man aged 50-60 years with active or convalescent COVID-19. The sample consisted of peripheral blood. The CDR3 loop is CASSQETGFNQPQHF. For the CDR3, the DNA is TGTGCCAGCAGCCAAGAGACAGGCTTCAATCAGCCCCAGCATTTT.